The next 16 T cell receptor beta chains were all read from a single sample in a study of blood T cell repertoires in COVID-19 (dated by TCRdb to between 2020 and 2021). The protocol used for the library was the immunoSEQ multiplex PCR assay. This is the immuneACCESS table as TCRdb keeps it, with only in-frame sequences that have V and J called. A part of the clones is gone; compared with another copy, unresolved V genes explain less than half, and the rest is unexplained. The sample has about 78,000 clones on record, about 88% of them singletons. Of the sample, roughly 2.6% is held by the ten largest clones. Sequenced: peripheral blood. The receptor set was obtained from a man between 65 and 85 years old with active or convalescent COVID-19.

This clone is termed medium-sized. The J gene is TRBJ2-2, the V gene TRBV11-2; the D gene is possibly TRBD1 (5 bases). The CDR3 is made up of 14 amino acids. CDR1 is SGHAT, CDR2 FQNNGV, per germline. V dropped 5 bases and J dropped 7 bases, with 14 bases sitting between them. The CDR3 DNA follows: TGTGCCAGCAGCCTCAGGGTACGAGGCGGGGAGCTGTTTTTT. As protein: CASSLRVRGGELFF.

The rearrangement joins TRBV11-3 to TRBJ2-1, with 9 positions matching TRBD2. Germline CDR1 reads SGHNT; CDR2 reads YENEEA. The CDR3 is 14 amino acids. V gave up 4 bases and J gave up 6 bases; unmatched junction bases: 4. The CDR3 DNA follows: TGTGCCAGCAGCTACGGACTAGCGAGCAATGAGCAGTTCTTC. Its translation: CASSYGLASNEQFF.

This chain links TRBV19 with TRBJ2-7, with TRBD1 matching over 9 bases. The CDR3 runs 17 residues. V gave up 5 bases and J gave up 5 bases; unmatched junction bases: 16. Germline values: CDR1 LNHDA, CDR2 SQIVND (reference sequence). This CDR3 reads CASSVYPGQGRSHEQYF. CDR3 nucleotide sequence: TGTGCCAGTAGTGTATATCCGGGACAGGGACGTAGCCACGAGCAGTACTTC.

The rearrangement uses TRBV27 and TRBJ1-6; 9 bases are shared with TRBD1. V lost 4 bases to trimming and J lost 0 bases; unmatched junction nucleotides: 10. CDR1 and CDR2 from the germline V gene are MNHEY and SMNVEV (reference sequence). CDR3 length: 19 residues. The CDR3 DNA follows: TGTGCCAGCAGTTCAGCCCGGACAGGGGCTAGCTCCTATAATTCACCCCTCCACTTT. Amino acid sequence: CASSSARTGASSYNSPLHF.

This chain connects TRBV6-5 to TRBJ2-7; tentative D call: TRBD2 (6 bases). CDR1 MNHEY and CDR2 SVGAGI come from the germline V gene. The CDR3 runs to 13 residues. V gave up 3 bases and J gave up 5 bases, with 11 bases separating them. CDR3 residues: CASSYRRDNEQYF. CDR3 sequence (DNA): TGTGCCAGCAGTTATAGGAGGGATAACGAGCAGTACTTC.

J is TRBJ1-3 and V is TRBV5-1; D gene uncertain. Germline values: CDR1 SGHRS, CDR2 YFSETQ. The V end was cut by 3 bases, the J end by 4 bases, with 5 bases between. The CDR3 spans 12 residues. The CDR3: CASSYSGNTIYF. The CDR3 coding sequence is TGCGCCAGCAGCTACAGCGGAAACACCATATATTTT.

The chain recombines TRBV23-1 with TRBJ2-1; no definite D call. Being an ORF, TRBV23-1 has a function that is uncertain. This CDR3 region has 11 residues. V was clipped by 0 bases and J by 10 bases, with 4 bases between them. CDR3 bases: TGCGCCAGCAGTCAATCGCGGGAGCAGTTCTTC. The encoded protein is CASSQSREQFF.

The table lists this clone with a count of one. The rearrangement joins TRBV10-1 to TRBJ2-3; 7 bases are shared with TRBD1. In germline, CDR1 is WNHNN, CDR2 SYGVQD (reference sequence). Trimming at V came to 6 bases and at J to 1 base, leaving 7 bases not matched to a gene. This CDR3 region has 15 residues. The CDR3 loop is CASSLTGSGTDTQYF. CDR3 nucleotide sequence: TGCGCCAGCAGCTTGACAGGGTCGGGCACAGATACGCAGTATTTT.

In this sample, this clone turned up a few times. V and J are TRBV27 and TRBJ2-7, with 9 bases matching TRBD2. Per the germline V gene, CDR1 is MNHEY and CDR2 is SMNVEV (reference sequence). The CDR3 contains 14 residues. V trimming: 6 bases; J trimming: 5 bases; junction bases outside the gene matches: 8. The CDR3 DNA sequence: TGTGCCAGCAGCAATAGCGGGAGTGGGAACGAGCAGTACTTC. Protein: CASSNSGSGNEQYF.

This chain joins TRBV30 and TRBJ2-7; 8 bases line up with TRBD1. The CDR3 sequence is 13 residues long. The V gene's germline CDR1 is GTSNPN and CDR2 SVGIG (reference sequence). J lost 5 bases, V lost 6 bases, and 9 bases had no gene match. CDR3 bases: TGTGCCTGCCCCCGGCAGGGGGCCAACGAGCAGTACTTC. This sequence encodes CACPRQGANEQYF. The full variable domain, in which reference TRBV30 and TRBJ2-7 provide the parts outside the CDR3, is SQTIHQWPATLVQPVGSPLSLECTVEGTSNPNLYWYRQAAGRGLQLLFYSVGIGQISSEVPQNLSASRPQDRQFILSSKKLLLSDSGFYLCACPRQGANEQYFGPGTRLTVT.

The gene calls are TRBV5-1 and TRBJ1-3, with 7 bases lining up with TRBD1. The germline V gene encodes CDR1 SGHRS and CDR2 YFSETQ. This CDR3 region has 16 residues. V dropped 4 bases and J dropped 2; count of bases not matched to a gene: 9. CDR3 sequence: CASSPRQGGTGNTIYF. The CDR3 DNA sequence: TGCGCCAGCAGCCCGAGACAGGGAGGCACTGGAAACACCATATATTTT.

This CDR3 reads CASSLGAGDRGYTF. The DNA of the CDR3 is TGCGCCAGCAGCTTGGGGGCAGGGGATCGTGGCTACACCTTC. The V gene is TRBV5-1, the J gene TRBJ1-2; maybe TRBD1 (6 bases). V was shortened by 0 bases and J by 7 bases, with 13 bases between the two germline ends. The CDR3 runs to 14 residues. Germline values: CDR1 SGHRS, CDR2 YFSETQ.

This chain uses TRBV5-4 with TRBJ2-1; D is unresolved. Germline assignment: CDR1 SGHNT and CDR2 YYREEE (reference sequence). V dropped 4 bases and J dropped 4 bases, with 6 bases sitting between them. The CDR3 is made up of 12 amino acids. The CDR3 DNA reads TGTGCCAGCAGCCCCAATTACAATGAGCAGTTCTTC. Encoded protein: CASSPNYNEQFF.

The gene calls are TRBV27 and TRBJ1-2; a possible D gene is TRBD1 (6 bases). The CDR3 sequence is 16 residues long. Trimming removed 0 bases from V and 8 bases from J, with 19 bases in between. Germline CDR1 and CDR2: MNHEY and SMNVEV (reference sequence). Here the CDR3 DNA reads TGTGCCAGCAGTTTATCGACACCCTCCGGGGGGCCGGGCTACACCTTC. It codes for CASSLSTPSGGPGYTF.

The chain carries TRBV3-1 (or the pseudogene TRBV3-2) and TRBJ2-6, with TRBD2 as a possible D gene (5 bases). The CDR3 is 19 residues long. From germline, CDR1 is LGHDT and CDR2 YNNKEL (reference sequence). Trimming removed 1 base from V and 0 bases from J, with 16 bases in between. CDR3 region: CASSQGAGSPHSGANVLTF. The DNA of the CDR3 is TGTGCCAGCAGCCAAGGGGCGGGCAGCCCCCACTCTGGGGCCAACGTCCTGACTTTC.

DNA of the CDR3: TGTGCCAGCAGATCGTACAGGGGCGCTGGGGCCAACGTCCTGACTTTC. The encoded protein is CASRSYRGAGANVLTF. The rearrangement uses TRBV28 and TRBJ2-6; the match to TRBD1 covers 7 bases. Germline CDR1 is MDHEN and CDR2 is SYDVKM. Trimming removed 6 bases from V and 2 bases from J; junction bases left unmatched: 7. There are 16 residues in the CDR3.